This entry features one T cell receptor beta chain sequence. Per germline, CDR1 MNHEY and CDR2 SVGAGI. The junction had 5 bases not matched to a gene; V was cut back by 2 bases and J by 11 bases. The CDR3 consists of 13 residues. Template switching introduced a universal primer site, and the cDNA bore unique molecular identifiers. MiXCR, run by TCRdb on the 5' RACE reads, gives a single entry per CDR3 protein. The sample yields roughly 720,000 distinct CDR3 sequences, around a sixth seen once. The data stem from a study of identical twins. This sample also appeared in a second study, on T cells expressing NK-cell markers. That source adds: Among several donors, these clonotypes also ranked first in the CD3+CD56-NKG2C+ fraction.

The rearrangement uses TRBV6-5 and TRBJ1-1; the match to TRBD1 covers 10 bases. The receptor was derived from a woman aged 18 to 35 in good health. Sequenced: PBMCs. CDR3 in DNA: TGTGCCAGCAGTTACCCCGGGACAGGGGACGCTTTCTTT. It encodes CASSYPGTGDAFF.